These 25 T cell receptor beta chains originate from one sample sequenced in a study of cytomegalovirus exposure and HLA in healthy donors. The PCR employed 60 Vbeta primers together with 13 Jbeta primers. Sequenced by immunoSEQ multiplex PCR; TCRdb stores in-frame clones only, minus some. The sample holds some 120,000 clones, 9.5% seen once. The sequenced material came from PBMCs. These receptors all come from a man between 25 and 39 years old in good health and CMV-seronegative.

This clone has just a few counts. The V and J genes are TRBV11-3 and TRBJ2-5; the D is unclear. The CDR3 contains 15 residues. Trimming removed 1 base at V and 0 bases at J, with 9 bases between. Germline V gives CDR1 SGHNT, CDR2 YENEEA. DNA for the CDR3: TGTGCCAGCAGCTTAGGAGCGTCCGACCAAGAGACCCAGTACTTC. Its translation: CASSLGASDQETQYF.

In this sample, this clone turned up a few times. This chain links TRBV7-9 with TRBJ2-3, with TRBD2 as a possible D gene (6 bases). Germline CDR1 reads SEHNR; CDR2 reads FQNEAQ (reference sequence). The CDR3 sequence is 17 residues long. Trimming took 5 bases from V and 1 from J, leaving 19 bases between them. The CDR3 sequence: CASSAVPGLLRTDTQYF. In nucleotides, the CDR3 is TGTGCCAGCAGCGCGGTCCCGGGACTCCTTCGCACAGATACGCAGTATTTT. The entire variable domain, with the rest obtained from reference TRBV7-9 and TRBJ2-3, is as follows: DTGVSQNPRHKITKRGQNVTFRCDPISEHNRLYWYRQTLGQGPEFLTYFQNEAQLEKSRLLSDRFSAERPKGSFSTLEIQRTEQGDSAMYLCASSAVPGLLRTDTQYFGPGTRLTVL.

This sequence joins TRBV9 and TRBJ1-3, with 8 bases matching TRBD1. Germline trimming cut 2 bases from V and 2 bases from J; bases unmatched to any gene: 3. Per germline, CDR1 SGDLS and CDR2 YYNGEE. The CDR3 contains 15 residues. DNA of the CDR3: TGTGCCAGCAGCGTCGGCAGGGGGCCTGGAAACACCATATATTTT. Translated, it gives CASSVGRGPGNTIYF.

The table lists this clone with a few counts. V usage is TRBV28 and J usage is TRBJ1-1, with TRBD1 matching 8 bases. CDR3 length: 14 residues. The trim removed 2 bases at V and 5 bases at J, leaving 4 bases unmatched. The germline CDR1 and CDR2 sequences are MDHEN and SYDVKM. CDR3 protein: CASSLQGARTEAFF. DNA of the CDR3: TGTGCCAGCAGTTTACAGGGGGCGAGGACTGAAGCTTTCTTT.

This chain connects TRBV5-8 to TRBJ1-1; possibly TRBD1 for D (6 bases). Trimming shortened V by 2 bases and J by 1 base, and 9 bases separated the two germline ends. Germline V lookup: CDR1 SGHTS, CDR2 YDEGEE. This CDR3 has 14 residues. The CDR3 DNA reads as TGTGCCAGCAGCTTTTTGGGGGCGAACACTGAAGCTTTCTTT. It codes for CASSFLGANTEAFF. The whole variable domain, remainder taken from reference TRBV5-8 and TRBJ1-1, is EAGVTQSPTHLIKTRGQQATLRCSPISGHTSVYWYQQALGLGLQFLLWYDEGEERNRGNFPPRFSGRQFPNYSSELNVNALELEDSALYLCASSFLGANTEAFFGQGTRLTVV.

This clone was seen a few times. J is TRBJ1-6 and V is TRBV7-9; 11 positions match TRBD1. Trimming took 1 base from V and 10 from J; bases not matched to a gene: 6. The CDR3 sequence is 16 residues long. The germline V gene has CDR1 SEHNR and CDR2 FQNEAQ (reference sequence). CDR3 bases: TGTGCCAGCAGCTTAGTTAAGGGACAGGGGGGCTCACCCCTCCACTTT. It yields the protein CASSLVKGQGGSPLHF.

A few counts support this clone. This chain joins TRBV30 and TRBJ2-7, with unresolved D. The CDR3 is 12 residues long. From germline, CDR1 is GTSNPN and CDR2 SVGIG (reference sequence). V lost 2 bases to trimming and J lost 7 bases, with 12 bases between them. The CDR3 spells CAWSLSSWEQYF. CDR3 bases: TGTGCCTGGAGTCTTTCAAGCTGGGAGCAGTACTTC.

The CDR3 region is CASSQGGAAFF. CDR3 DNA: TGCGCCAGCAGCCAGGGGGGAGCGGCGTTCTTC. V usage is TRBV4-1 and J usage is TRBJ2-1; a possible D gene is TRBD2 (6 bases). V gave up 3 bases and J gave up 15 bases, with 12 bases separating them. This CDR3 has 11 residues. Per germline, CDR1 MGHRA and CDR2 YSYEKL.

The V call is TRBV5-1, the J call TRBJ2-3; possible D gene TRBD1, 6 bases. CDR1 and CDR2 (germline): SGHRS, YFSETQ. The CDR3 spans 15 residues. V gave up 5 bases and J gave up 4 bases, with 17 bases separating them. As DNA, the CDR3 is TGCGCCAGCAGTGGGGCCGGCAGGGGACCAGATACGCAGTATTTT. Residues: CASSGAGRGPDTQYF.

This clone was seen only a few times. V usage is TRBV7-9 and J usage is TRBJ2-7, with 8 bases aligning to TRBD1. CDR1 SEHNR and CDR2 FQNEAQ come from the germline V gene (reference sequence). V shed 0 bases and J 5 bases; nucleotides not matched to a gene: 3. The CDR3 runs 14 residues. The CDR3, as DNA: TGTGCCAGCAGCTTAGCCAGGGGGCTCGACGAGCAGTACTTC. Protein: CASSLARGLDEQYF.

V gene TRBV2 combines with J gene TRBJ2-7, with D possibly matching TRBD2 (7 bases). Germline CDR1 is SNHLY and CDR2 is FYNNEI. The CDR3 totals 13 residues. Trimming cost V 10 bases and J 3 bases, with 16 bases left between them. This CDR3 is CAIRGGGFYEQYF. DNA for the CDR3: TGTGCCATCCGAGGGGGGGGTTTCTACGAGCAGTACTTC.

The CDR3 bases are TGTGCCAGCAGCTTGTTTCGGGGCTCTGGAAACACCATATATTTT. Protein product: CASSLFRGSGNTIYF. V and J are TRBV5-4 and TRBJ1-3; D remains ambiguous. V was cut by 1 base and J by 0 bases, with 8 bases left in between. Germline CDR1 and CDR2: SGHNT and YYREEE (reference sequence). CDR3 length: 15 residues.

This clone has just a few counts. The chain joins TRBV5-6 to TRBJ1-2; D unresolved. The CDR3 is 18 residues long. Germline CDR1 and CDR2: SGHDT and YYEEEE. V lost 1 base to trimming and J lost 2 bases, with 21 bases between them. The CDR3 here is CASSLRRNYSALNYGYTF. The CDR3 DNA follows: TGTGCCAGCAGCTTGAGGCGGAATTACTCCGCTTTAAACTATGGCTACACCTTC.

This clone was found a few times. This chain links TRBV19 with TRBJ2-2; D is ambiguous. This CDR3 has 15 residues. V lost 4 bases, J lost 1 base, and 10 bases lay in between. Germline CDR1 is LNHDA and CDR2 is SQIVND (reference sequence). CDR3 nucleotides: TGTGCCAGTAGTAGGCAGAGACAGAACACCGGGGAGCTGTTTTTT. As protein: CASSRQRQNTGELFF.

This clone turned up a few times. V gene TRBV19 combines with J gene TRBJ1-1, with 8 bases aligning to TRBD1. The junction had 16 bases not matched to a gene; V was cut back by 9 bases and J by 4 bases. The CDR3 sequence is 16 residues long. CDR1 LNHDA and CDR2 SQIVND come from the germline V gene (reference sequence). In DNA, the CDR3 is TGTGCCAGCAGACCAAGGGGGCGTACAGGGGGCACTGAAGCTTTCTTT. Protein: CASRPRGRTGGTEAFF.

This clone was detected a few times. This sequence joins TRBV16 and TRBJ1-1; no reliable D call. This CDR3 has 16 residues. In germline, CDR1 is KGHSY, CDR2 FQNENV. V lost 5 bases, J lost 0 bases, and 16 bases lay in between. CDR3 in amino acids: CASSSLAKLLNTEAFF. The CDR3 bases are TGTGCCAGCAGCAGCCTTGCTAAGTTATTGAACACTGAAGCTTTCTTT. Based on the CDR3 plus reference TRBV16 and TRBJ1-1, the full variable domain is GEEVAQTPKHLVRGEGQKAKLYCAPIKGHSYVFWYQQVLKNEFKFLISFQNENVFDETGMPKERFSAKCLPNSPCSLEIQATKLEDSAVYFCASSSLAKLLNTEAFFGQGTRLTVV.

This clone occurred a few times. The V call is TRBV19, the J call TRBJ2-2; 9 nucleotides match TRBD1. The CDR3 contains 14 residues. Germline V gives CDR1 LNHDA, CDR2 SQIVND (reference sequence). Trimming at V came to 6 bases and at J to 5 bases, leaving 4 bases not matched to a gene. In DNA form, the CDR3 reads TGTGCCAGTAGGACAGGGGGTTGGACCGGGGAGCTGTTTTTT. Translation gives CASRTGGWTGELFF.

This clone came up a few times. The chain couples TRBV10-3 to TRBJ1-1; 8 bases align to TRBD1. The CDR3 covers 13 residues. V shed 7 bases and J 4 bases; nucleotides not matched to a gene: 5. Germline V gene lookup returns CDR1 ENHRY and CDR2 SYGVKD. CDR3 in DNA: TGTGCCATCACTGCCACAGGGGGCACTGAAGCTTTCTTT. Protein sequence: CAITATGGTEAFF.

J is TRBJ1-2 and V is TRBV5-1; D perhaps matches TRBD1 (6 bases). The V gene lost 3 bases and the J gene lost 6 bases, with 12 bases spanning the gap. From germline, CDR1 is SGHRS and CDR2 YFSETQ. The CDR3 extends over 13 amino acids. In DNA form, the CDR3 reads TGCGCCAGCAGCTCCGACAGGTTAGATGGCTACACCTTC. Translating it yields CASSSDRLDGYTF.

DNA for the CDR3: TGCGCCAGCAGTGACCCAGGGGCCGGCGAGCCCCAGCATTTT. It yields the protein CASSDPGAGEPQHF. The genes are TRBV10-2 and TRBJ1-5; D is perhaps TRBD1 (6 bases). The CDR3 length is 14 residues. The germline V gene encodes CDR1 WSHSY and CDR2 SAAADI. V dropped 3 bases and J dropped 8 bases, with 14 bases sitting between them.

This clone was observed a few times. The chain links TRBV18 to TRBJ2-7; maybe TRBD1 (5 bases). V was shortened by 3 bases and J by 0 bases, with 9 bases between the two germline ends. CDR1 is KGHSH, CDR2 LQKENI, per germline. CDR3 length: 14 amino acids. CDR3 protein: CASSPTASSYEQYF. CDR3 DNA: TGTGCCAGCTCACCGACAGCCAGCTCCTACGAGCAGTACTTC.

This chain joins TRBV5-1 and TRBJ2-1; 11 bases map to TRBD1. The CDR3 consists of 17 residues. Germline V CDR1 and CDR2: SGHRS, YFSETQ. V lost 0 bases, J lost 6 bases, and 8 bases stayed unmatched. CDR3 in DNA: TGCGCCAGCAGCTTGGCCTCAGGACAGGGGGCTTTCAATGAGCAGTTCTTC. As protein: CASSLASGQGAFNEQFF.

V gene TRBV7-9 combines with J gene TRBJ2-3; the D gene is possibly TRBD2 (5 bases). The CDR3 spans 19 residues. The V gene's germline CDR1 is SEHNR and CDR2 FQNEAQ (reference sequence). V was trimmed by 1 base and J by 2 bases, leaving 22 bases between them. Here the CDR3 reads CASSLEGGSGRRTTDTQYF. CDR3 nucleotides: TGTGCCAGCAGCTTAGAAGGCGGCAGCGGCCGGCGGACCACAGATACGCAGTATTTT.

Turning to this clone: The junction shows a germline mismatch at one end, possibly a read error. This sample includes further DNA sequences coding for the same CDR3. The chain has TRBV27 and TRBJ1-1; D is undetermined. This CDR3 region has 14 residues. Germline values: CDR1 MNHEY, CDR2 SMNVEV (reference sequence). In nucleotides, the CDR3 is TGTGCCAGCAGTTCACTGGGAGGGTACACTGAGGCTTTCTTT. It yields the protein CASSSLGGYTEAFF.

This clone was detected only a few times. The V and J genes are TRBV7-6 and TRBJ2-3; 7 nucleotides line up with TRBD2. The V segment lost 5 bases and the J segment 6 bases; nucleotides outside the gene matches: 14. CDR1 and CDR2 from the germline V gene are SGHVS and FNYEAQ. The CDR3 contains 16 residues. The CDR3 region has the DNA TGTGCCAGCAGCCCTAGCGGAGCGGGGACCGGGGATACGCAGTATTTT. The encoded protein is CASSPSGAGTGDTQYF.